A selection of T cell receptor beta chains follows, all from one sample in a study of blood T cell repertoires in COVID-19. Method: immunoSEQ multiplex PCR; TCRdb's copy keeps in-frame clones and lacks some. The sample contains about 210,000 clones, 83% of which appear only once. Material: peripheral blood. These receptors were obtained from a woman between 35 and 50 years old with active or convalescent COVID-19. The CDR3 runs from the conserved cysteine through the conserved F or W. A D gene is named only where the DNA matches it firmly. Part of the rows lack a size; the others show once, few, many or a class for expanded clones.

abundance | j_gene | d_gene | v_gene | CDR3nt | CDR3aa
NA | TRBJ2-2 | TRBD1 | TRBV19 | TGTGCCAGTAGTAAAGGGGACAGGGCGAGGGCCGGGGAGCTGTTTTTT | CASSKGDRARAGELFF
NA | TRBJ2-1 | TRBD2 | TRBV24-1 | TGTGCCACCAGTGATCCTAGCGGGAGGGCCCAGGAGCAGTTCTTC | CATSDPSGRAQEQFF
NA | TRBJ2-7 | NA | TRBV9 | TGTGCCAGCAGCGTAGGCGGGTCTACCTACGAGCAGTACTTC | CASSVGGSTYEQYF
once | TRBJ2-3 | NA | TRBV27 | TGTGCCAGCAGTTTAGGAGGGCGAGGGGCAGATACGCAGTATTTT | CASSLGGRGADTQYF
NA | TRBJ2-2 | NA | TRBV14 | TGTGCCAGCTCCTTATCGGCCGGGGAGCTGTTTTTT | CASSLSAGELFF
NA | TRBJ1-2 | TRBD1 | TRBV5-1 | TGCGCCAGCAGTCAGAGGACAGGGGGCCAGCGAAACTATGGCTACACCTTC | CASSQRTGGQRNYGYTF
once | TRBJ1-1 | NA | TRBV6-5 | TGTGCCAGCAGTTACGGCGGTCCCGGGTTTAGTGAAGCTTTCTTT | CASSYGGPGFSEAFF
NA | TRBJ1-4 | TRBD1 | TRBV7-2 | TGTGCCAGCAGCTTAGCTCGACAGGGTTCTGAAAAACTGTTTTTT | CASSLARQGSEKLFF
NA | TRBJ2-3 | TRBD2 | TRBV7-2 | TGTGCCAGCAGCTCTAATAGCGGGGGGGCAGATACGCAGTATTTT | CASSSNSGGADTQYF
NA | TRBJ2-2 | TRBD2 | TRBV3-1/TRBV3-2 | TGTGCCAGCAGCCAAATAGCGGGAGGGGCCACCGGGGAGCTGTTTTTT | CASSQIAGGATGELFF
NA | TRBJ2-2 | TRBD2 | TRBV27 | TGTGCCAGCAGGGAACTAGCGGGAGCCCCCGGGGAGCTGTTTTTT | CASRELAGAPGELFF
NA | TRBJ2-7 | TRBD1 | TRBV9 | TGTGCCAGCAGCGTAGCCGGGACAGGGTCCTACGAGCAGTACTTC | CASSVAGTGSYEQYF
NA | TRBJ1-1 | NA | TRBV11-1 | TGTGCCAGCAGCCGAGACAGTCCTGAAGCTTTCTTT | CASSRDSPEAFF
NA | TRBJ2-2 | NA | TRBV11-3 | TGTGCCAGCAGCTTAGACCCCGGGGGGGAGCTGTTTTTT | CASSLDPGGELFF
NA | TRBJ1-2 | NA | TRBV5-6 | TGTGCCAGCAGCTTGAATCTGGGGGCAGATGGCTACACCTTC | CASSLNLGADGYTF
NA | TRBJ2-1 | TRBD1 | TRBV19 | TGTGCCAGTAGTATCCCCACAGGGGATAGAAATGAGCAGTTCTTC | CASSIPTGDRNEQFF
NA | TRBJ2-7 | TRBD2 | TRBV6-2/TRBV6-3 | TGTGCCAGCAGTGGGACTAACTCCTACGAGCAGTACTTC | CASSGTNSYEQYF
NA | TRBJ2-3 | TRBD2 | TRBV5-1 | TGCGCCAGCAGCTTGGAGACTAGCGGGGATACGCAGTATTTT | CASSLETSGDTQYF